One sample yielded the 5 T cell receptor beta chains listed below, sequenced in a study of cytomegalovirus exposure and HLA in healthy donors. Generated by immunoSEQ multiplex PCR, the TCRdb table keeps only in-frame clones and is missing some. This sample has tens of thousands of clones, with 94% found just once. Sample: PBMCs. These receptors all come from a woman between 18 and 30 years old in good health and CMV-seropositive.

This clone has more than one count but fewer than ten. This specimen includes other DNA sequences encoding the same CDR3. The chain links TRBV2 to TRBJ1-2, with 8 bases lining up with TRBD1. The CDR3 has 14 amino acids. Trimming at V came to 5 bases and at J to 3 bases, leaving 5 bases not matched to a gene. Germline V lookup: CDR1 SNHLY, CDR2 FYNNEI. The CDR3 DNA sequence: TGTGCCAGCAGTCTAGGACAGGGATACTATGGCTACACCTTC. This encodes CASSLGQGYYGYTF.

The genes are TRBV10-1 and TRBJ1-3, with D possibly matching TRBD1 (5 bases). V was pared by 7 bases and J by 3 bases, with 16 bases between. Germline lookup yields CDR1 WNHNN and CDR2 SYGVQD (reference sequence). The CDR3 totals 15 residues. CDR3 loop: CASKHRIASGNTIYF. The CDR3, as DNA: TGCGCCAGCAAACACAGGATCGCGAGTGGAAACACCATATATTTT.

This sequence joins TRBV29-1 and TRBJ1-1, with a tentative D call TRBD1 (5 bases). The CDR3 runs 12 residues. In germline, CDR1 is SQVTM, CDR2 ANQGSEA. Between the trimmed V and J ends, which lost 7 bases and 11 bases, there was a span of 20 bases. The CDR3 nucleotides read TGCAGCGCCCTGGCGGCAGGGTCTTCGGCTTTCTTT. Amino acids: CSALAAGSSAFF.

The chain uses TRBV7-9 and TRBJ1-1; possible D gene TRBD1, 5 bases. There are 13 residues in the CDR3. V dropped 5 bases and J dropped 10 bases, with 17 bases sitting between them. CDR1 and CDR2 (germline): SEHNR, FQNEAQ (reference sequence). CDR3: CASSPPGGSAAFF. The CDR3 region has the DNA TGTGCCAGCAGCCCCCCGGGGGGGTCGGCAGCTTTCTTT.

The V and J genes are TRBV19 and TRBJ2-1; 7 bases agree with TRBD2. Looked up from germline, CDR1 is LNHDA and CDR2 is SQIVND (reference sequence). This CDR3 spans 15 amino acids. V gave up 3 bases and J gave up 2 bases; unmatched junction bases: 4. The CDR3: CASSMGLLTYNEQFF. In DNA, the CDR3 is TGTGCCAGTAGTATGGGACTACTCACCTACAATGAGCAGTTCTTC.